The 3 T cell receptor beta chains listed next were all sequenced from one sample in a study of T and B cells in COVID-19 patients. Each TRB amplification used about 250-550 ng of genomic DNA from blood. Multiplex PCR with BIOMED2 TRB-A/B primer pools amplified TRB rearrangements. Each CDR3 protein gets one entry after TCRdb re-called the multiplex PCR reads with MiXCR. The sample consists of 20,000 to 25,000 distinct CDR3 sequences, more than 30% of them appearing once. The sequencing sample was made of blood. The receptors derive from a human donor who had recovered from COVID-19.

The gene calls are TRBV18 and TRBJ1-1; D unclear. Germline CDR1 KGHSH, CDR2 LQKENI. The germline V and J ends were trimmed by 5 bases and 1 base, with 8 bases remaining between them. CDR3 length equals 13 residues. The CDR3 DNA reads TGTGCCAGCTCAGGACCGGGGAACACTGAAGCTTTCTTT. It translates to CASSGPGNTEAFF.

Judged by abundance, this clonotype is medium-sized (0.01 to 0.1%). The rearrangement links TRBV13 to TRBJ2-3; D gene ambiguous. This CDR3 spans 13 amino acids. Trimming cost V 2 bases and J 1 base, with 4 bases left between them. Germline CDR1 and CDR2: PRHDT and FYEKMQ (reference sequence). Here the CDR3 DNA reads TGTGCCAGCAGCTTATGGGGCACAGATACGCAGTATTTT. Residues: CASSLWGTDTQYF. Complete variable domain (other parts from reference TRBV13 and TRBJ2-3): AAGVIQSPRHLIKEKRETATLKCYPIPRHDTVYWYQQGPGQDPQFLISFYEKMQSDKGSIPDRFSAQQFSDYHSELNMSSLELGDSALYFCASSLWGTDTQYFGPGTRLTVL.

The table lists this clonotype with a few counts. The genes are TRBV12-3 or TRBV12-4 and TRBJ2-3, with D perhaps TRBD1 (5 bases). V lost 6 bases to trimming and J lost 6 bases, with 22 bases between them. The CDR3 loop spans 16 amino acids. CDR3 loop: CASRPWGAADMDTQYF. CDR3 sequence (DNA): TGTGCCAGCAGACCATGGGGCGCCGCGGATATGGATACGCAGTATTTT.